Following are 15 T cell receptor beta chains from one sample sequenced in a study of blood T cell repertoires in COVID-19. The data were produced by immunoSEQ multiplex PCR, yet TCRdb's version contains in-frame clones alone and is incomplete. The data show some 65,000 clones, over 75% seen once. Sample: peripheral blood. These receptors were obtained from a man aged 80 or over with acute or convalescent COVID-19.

CDR3 loop: CASSWREGQETQYF. The CDR3 DNA sequence: TGTGCCAGCAGTTGGCGGGAGGGCCAAGAGACCCAGTACTTC. This sequence joins TRBV9 and TRBJ2-5; TRBD2 aligns across 9 bases. V gave up 5 bases and J gave up 1 base; unmatched junction bases: 3. The CDR3 covers 14 residues. Germline lookup yields CDR1 SGDLS and CDR2 YYNGEE.

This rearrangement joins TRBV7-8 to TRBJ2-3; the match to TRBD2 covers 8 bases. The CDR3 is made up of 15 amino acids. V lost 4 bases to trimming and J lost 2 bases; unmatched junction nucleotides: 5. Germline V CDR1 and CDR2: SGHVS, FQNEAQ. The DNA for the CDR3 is TGTGCCAGCAGCTGGACTAGCTCTATCACAGATACGCAGTATTTT. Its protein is CASSWTSSITDTQYF.

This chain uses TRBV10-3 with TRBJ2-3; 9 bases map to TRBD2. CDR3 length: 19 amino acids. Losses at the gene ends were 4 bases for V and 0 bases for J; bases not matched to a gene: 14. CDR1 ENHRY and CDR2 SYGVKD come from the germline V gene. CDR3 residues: CAISASGPTSGTSTDTQYF. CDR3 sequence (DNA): TGTGCCATCAGTGCCTCAGGTCCGACTAGCGGAACTAGCACAGATACGCAGTATTTT.

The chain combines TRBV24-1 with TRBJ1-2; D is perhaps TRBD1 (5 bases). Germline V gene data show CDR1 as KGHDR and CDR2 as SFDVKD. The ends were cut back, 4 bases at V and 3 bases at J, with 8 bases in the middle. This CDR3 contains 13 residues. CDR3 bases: TGTGCCACCAGTGAAGGACATCACTATGGCTACACCTTC. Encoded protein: CATSEGHHYGYTF.

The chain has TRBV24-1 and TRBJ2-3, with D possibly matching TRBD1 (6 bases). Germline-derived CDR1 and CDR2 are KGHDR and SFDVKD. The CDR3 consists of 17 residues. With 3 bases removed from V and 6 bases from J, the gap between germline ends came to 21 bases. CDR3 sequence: CATSDPSSWGPRDTQYF. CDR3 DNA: TGTGCCACCAGTGATCCGTCGTCGTGGGGGCCCAGGGATACGCAGTATTTT.

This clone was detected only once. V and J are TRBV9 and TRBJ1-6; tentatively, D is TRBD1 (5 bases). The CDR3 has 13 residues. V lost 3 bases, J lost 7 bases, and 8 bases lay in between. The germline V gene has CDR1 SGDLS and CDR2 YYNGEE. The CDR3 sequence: CASSGQLNSPLHF. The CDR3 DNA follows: TGTGCCAGCAGCGGACAGCTCAATTCACCCCTCCACTTT.

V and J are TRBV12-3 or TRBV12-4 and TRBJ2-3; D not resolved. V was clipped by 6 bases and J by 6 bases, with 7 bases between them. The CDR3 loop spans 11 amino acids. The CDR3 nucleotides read TGTGCCAGCAGCCGTTTGGATACGCAGTATTTT. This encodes CASSRLDTQYF.

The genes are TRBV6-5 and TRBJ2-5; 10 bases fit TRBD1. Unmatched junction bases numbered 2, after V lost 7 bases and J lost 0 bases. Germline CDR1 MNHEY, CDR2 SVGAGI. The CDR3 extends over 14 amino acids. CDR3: CASKDRGYQETQYF. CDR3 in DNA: TGTGCCAGCAAGGACAGGGGGTACCAAGAGACCCAGTACTTC.

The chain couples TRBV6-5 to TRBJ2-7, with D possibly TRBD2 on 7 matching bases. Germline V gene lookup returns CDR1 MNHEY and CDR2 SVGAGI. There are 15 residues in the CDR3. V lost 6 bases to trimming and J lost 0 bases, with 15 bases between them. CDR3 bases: TGTGCCAGCAGCGGACATGGGGGGGCCTCCTACGAGCAGTACTTC. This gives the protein CASSGHGGASYEQYF.

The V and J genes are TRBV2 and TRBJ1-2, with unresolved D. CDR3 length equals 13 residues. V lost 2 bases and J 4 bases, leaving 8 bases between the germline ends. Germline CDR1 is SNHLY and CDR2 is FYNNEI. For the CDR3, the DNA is TGTGCCAGCAGTGAACACAGCTTCTATGGCTACACCTTC. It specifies CASSEHSFYGYTF.

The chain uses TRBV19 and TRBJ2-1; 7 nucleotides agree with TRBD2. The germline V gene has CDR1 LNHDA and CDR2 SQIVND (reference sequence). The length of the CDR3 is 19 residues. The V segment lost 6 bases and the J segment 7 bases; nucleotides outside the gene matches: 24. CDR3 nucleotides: TGTGCCAGTAGACCTATTACCCTGGCGGGAGTCGAATGGGGGAATGAGCAGTTCTTC. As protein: CASRPITLAGVEWGNEQFF. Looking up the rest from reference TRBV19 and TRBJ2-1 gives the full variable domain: DGGITQSPKYLFRKEGQNVTLSCEQNLNHDAMYWYRQDPGQGLRLIYYSQIVNDFQKGDIAEGYSVSREKKESFPLTVTSAQKNPTAFYLCASRPITLAGVEWGNEQFFGPGTRLTVL.

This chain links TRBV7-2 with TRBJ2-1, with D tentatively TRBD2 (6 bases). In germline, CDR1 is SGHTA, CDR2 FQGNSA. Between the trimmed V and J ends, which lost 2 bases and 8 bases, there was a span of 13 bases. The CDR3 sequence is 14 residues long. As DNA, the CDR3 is TGTGCCAGCAGCTTAAATACGGGAGTGTATGAGCAGTTCTTC. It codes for CASSLNTGVYEQFF.

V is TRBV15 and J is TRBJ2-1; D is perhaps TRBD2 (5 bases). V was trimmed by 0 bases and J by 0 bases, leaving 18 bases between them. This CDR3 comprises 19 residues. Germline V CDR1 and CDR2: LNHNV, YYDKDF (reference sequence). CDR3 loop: CATSRDRGGALSSYNEQFF. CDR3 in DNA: TGTGCCACCAGCAGAGATCGCGGAGGTGCCCTTAGCTCCTACAATGAGCAGTTCTTC.

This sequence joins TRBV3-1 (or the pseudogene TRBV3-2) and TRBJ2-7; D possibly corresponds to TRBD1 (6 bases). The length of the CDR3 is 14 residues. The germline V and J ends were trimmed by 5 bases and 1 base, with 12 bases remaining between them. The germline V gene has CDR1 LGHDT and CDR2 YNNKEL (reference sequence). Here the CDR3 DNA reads TGTGCCAGCAGCTCATCAGACAGGTCCTACGAGCAGTACTTC. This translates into CASSSSDRSYEQYF.

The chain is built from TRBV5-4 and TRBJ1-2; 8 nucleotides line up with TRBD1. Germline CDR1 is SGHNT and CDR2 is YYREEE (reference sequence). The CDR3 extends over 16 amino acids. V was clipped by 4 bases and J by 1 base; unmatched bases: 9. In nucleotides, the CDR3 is TGTGCCAGCAGCCCTAAGACAGGGGAGAATAACTATGGCTACACCTTC. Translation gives CASSPKTGENNYGYTF.